Each of the 28 T cell receptor beta chains below was sequenced from the same sample in a study of CD4+ T cells in melanoma. The repertoire was sequenced with immunoSEQ multiplex PCR; TCRdb's copy has only in-frame clones and lacks some. The data show tens of thousands of clones, with over 60% seen just once and around 4.8% held by the top ten. The sequenced sample was tumor tissue. The source of these receptors is a human donor with melanoma.

In this sample, this clone turned up many times. This rearrangement joins TRBV2 to TRBJ1-5, with TRBD1 identical over 9 bases. Unmatched junction bases numbered 6, after V lost 6 bases and J lost 6 bases. CDR1 and CDR2 from the germline V gene are SNHLY and FYNNEI. CDR3 size: 14 residues. CDR3 protein: CASRLDRGVQPQHF. The CDR3 region has the DNA TGTGCCAGCAGACTGGACAGGGGTGTTCAGCCCCAGCATTTT.

This chain uses TRBV19 with TRBJ1-5; D remains ambiguous. V was shortened by 10 bases and J by 6 bases, with 16 bases between the two germline ends. Germline CDR1 LNHDA, CDR2 SQIVND (reference sequence). This CDR3 spans 13 amino acids. Here the CDR3 reads CATARALGQPQHF. As DNA, the CDR3 is TGTGCCACCGCGCGGGCCTTGGGTCAGCCCCAGCATTTT. Filled out from reference TRBV19 and TRBJ1-5, the complete variable domain reads DGGITQSPKYLFRKEGQNVTLSCEQNLNHDAMYWYRQDPGQGLRLIYYSQIVNDFQKGDIAEGYSVSREKKESFPLTVTSAQKNPTAFYLCATARALGQPQHFGDGTRLSIL.

This sequence joins TRBV7-9 and TRBJ1-1, with 8 bases matching TRBD1. Unmatched junction bases numbered 4, after V lost 4 bases and J lost 6 bases. Germline CDR1 reads SEHNR; CDR2 reads FQNEAQ (reference sequence). This CDR3 has 13 amino acids. The CDR3 DNA sequence: TGTGCCAGCAGCTCCCAGGGGGCCGCTGAAGCTTTCTTT. Translation: CASSSQGAAEAFF.

This clone appeared a few times. V gene TRBV29-1 combines with J gene TRBJ2-5; D remains ambiguous. Germline V gene lookup returns CDR1 SQVTM and CDR2 ANQGSEA. Between the trimmed V and J ends, which lost 4 bases and 2 bases, there was a span of 5 bases. The CDR3 has 11 residues. The CDR3 DNA follows: TGCAGCGTTGCACTTCAAGAGACCCAGTACTTC. Amino acid sequence: CSVALQETQYF.

The chain couples TRBV4-3 to TRBJ1-4, with D tentatively TRBD1 (6 bases). V gave up 1 base and J gave up 6 bases, with 15 bases separating them. The CDR3 loop spans 16 amino acids. CDR1 is LGHNA and CDR2 is YSLEER in the germline V gene. The chain's CDR3 is CASSQGPGVLDEKLFF. The DNA for the CDR3 is TGCGCCAGCAGCCAAGGCCCAGGGGTCCTAGATGAAAAACTGTTTTTT.

Only one count was recorded for this clone. This sequence joins TRBV4-3 and TRBJ1-2, with D unresolved. CDR1 and CDR2 (germline): LGHNA, YSLEER. Trimming stripped 3 bases from V and 5 bases from J, with 16 bases between. The CDR3 runs to 15 residues. The CDR3: CASSHDVSAGYGYTF. The DNA of the CDR3 is TGCGCCAGCAGCCACGACGTAAGTGCAGGTTATGGCTACACCTTC.

This clone was seen a few times. V usage is TRBV30 and J usage is TRBJ1-1; tentative D call: TRBD1 (5 bases). V lost 7 bases and J 4 bases, leaving 13 bases between the germline ends. The CDR3 is made up of 12 amino acids. The germline V gene has CDR1 GTSNPN and CDR2 SVGIG (reference sequence). The DNA of the CDR3 is TGTGCCTTGGACGCAGGGCCCACTGAAGCTTTCTTT. Residues: CALDAGPTEAFF.

The gene calls are TRBV7-3 and TRBJ2-2; D uncertain. Germline V lookup: CDR1 SGHTA, CDR2 FQGTGA. The CDR3 loop spans 12 amino acids. V was shortened by 5 bases and J by 3 bases, with 4 bases between the two germline ends. CDR3 DNA: TGTGCCAGCAGCCTCGACACCGGGGAGCTGTTTTTT. Amino acid sequence: CASSLDTGELFF. Full variable domain (remainder filled in from reference TRBV7-3 and TRBJ2-2): GAGVSQTPSNKVTEKGKYVELRCDPISGHTALYWYRQSLGQGPEFLIYFQGTGAADDSGLPNDRFFAVRPEGSVSTLKIQRTERGDSAVYLCASSLDTGELFFGEGSRLTVL.

The chain employs TRBV11-3 and TRBJ1-1; D gene ambiguous. Germline CDR1 reads SGHNT; CDR2 reads YENEEA. The CDR3 runs to 15 residues. The V gene lost 1 base and the J gene lost 4 bases, with 13 bases spanning the gap. The CDR3 reads CASSLAPGGGTEAFF. CDR3 sequence (DNA): TGTGCCAGCAGCTTAGCGCCGGGTGGTGGCACTGAAGCTTTCTTT.

This clone appeared many times. The chain has TRBV6-6 and TRBJ1-1; D gene ambiguous. CDR3 length: 14 amino acids. Germline lookup yields CDR1 MNHNY and CDR2 SVGAGI (reference sequence). The V end lost 0 bases, the J end lost 4 bases, and 9 bases lay between the germline ends. The CDR3 loop reads CASSYSTSGTEAFF. The CDR3, as DNA: TGTGCCAGCAGTTACTCGACCTCCGGCACTGAAGCTTTCTTT.

The chain couples TRBV5-1 to TRBJ2-7; D remains ambiguous. The length of the CDR3 is 14 residues. Germline V gives CDR1 SGHRS, CDR2 YFSETQ. V lost 4 bases, J lost 0 bases, and 11 bases lay in between. The CDR3: CASSPQRASYEQYF. The CDR3 DNA follows: TGCGCCAGCAGCCCACAGCGTGCCTCCTACGAGCAGTACTTC.

Points on this clone: The junction differs from germline at one of its ends, possibly a read error. In DNA, the CDR3 is TGTGCTAGCAGCTTAAACAGGGGTCCTTCCTACGAGCAGTACTTC. Amino acid sequence: CASSLNRGPSYEQYF. The rearrangement uses TRBV7-7 and TRBJ2-5, with 7 positions matching TRBD1. The DNA matches TRBJ2-7 better at its end, which makes the J call doubtful. Germline V gene sequence: CDR1 SSHAT, CDR2 FNYEAQ (reference sequence). CDR3 length equals 15 residues.

This chain connects TRBV6-6 to TRBJ2-1, with D perhaps assigned TRBD1 or TRBD2 (6 bases each). The CDR3 covers 16 residues. The germline gives CDR1 MNHNY, CDR2 SVGAGI (reference sequence). V lost 6 bases to trimming and J lost 1 base, with 16 bases between them. The CDR3 loop reads CASSPGLGGSYNEQFF. DNA of the CDR3: TGTGCCAGCAGCCCGGGGCTAGGGGGGTCCTACAATGAGCAGTTCTTC.

This rearrangement joins TRBV5-1 to TRBJ1-5, with D unresolved. The germline V gene has CDR1 SGHRS and CDR2 YFSETQ. V was cut by 4 bases and J by 3 bases, with 11 bases left in between. The CDR3 has 14 residues. The CDR3 loop is CASSPDGYNQPQHF. The DNA of the CDR3 is TGCGCCAGCAGCCCGGACGGATACAATCAGCCCCAGCATTTT. Complete variable domain (other parts from reference TRBV5-1 and TRBJ1-5): KAGVTQTPRYLIKTRGQQVTLSCSPISGHRSVSWYQQTPGQGLQFLFEYFSETQRNKGNFPGRFSGRQFSNSRSEMNVSTLELGDSALYLCASSPDGYNQPQHFGDGTRLSIL.

The CDR3 protein is CASSSTMGSSTDTQYF. CDR3 nucleotides: TGTGCCAGCAGTTCCACAATGGGGTCTAGCACAGATACGCAGTATTTT. The chain couples TRBV6-5 to TRBJ2-3; D is uncertain. CDR1 is MNHEY and CDR2 is SVGAGI in the germline V gene. This CDR3 has 16 amino acids. V was clipped by 4 bases and J by 0 bases, with 14 bases between them.

The chain recombines TRBV28 with TRBJ1-4; 9 bases fit TRBD1. This CDR3 region has 15 residues. Germline CDR1 is MDHEN and CDR2 is SYDVKM. After removal of 5 bases from V and 7 bases from J, the junction contained 8 bases not matched to a gene. The CDR3 reads CASSPPTGGTEKLFF. The CDR3, as DNA: TGTGCCAGCAGTCCCCCGACAGGGGGAACTGAAAAACTGTTTTTT.

CDR3 sequence (DNA): TGTGCCAGCAGCTTAGCGGTAACCTACGAGCAGTACTTC. Amino acid sequence: CASSLAVTYEQYF. The chain couples TRBV11-1 to TRBJ2-7; D call uncertain. Trimming cost V 0 bases and J 2 bases, with 5 bases left between them. This CDR3 contains 13 residues. Germline V gene lookup returns CDR1 SGHAT and CDR2 FQDESV (reference sequence).

This clone came up a few times. The chain combines TRBV9 with TRBJ1-2; 9 nucleotides match TRBD1. V shed 4 bases and J 7 bases; nucleotides not matched to a gene: 11. CDR1 SGDLS and CDR2 YYNGEE come from the germline V gene. This CDR3 comprises 15 residues. The CDR3 sequence: CASSPDRDRVRGYTF. DNA of the CDR3: TGTGCCAGCAGCCCCGACAGGGACAGGGTACGTGGCTACACCTTC.

The chain uses TRBV7-3 and TRBJ2-1, with 9 bases identical to TRBD1. CDR1 is SGHTA, CDR2 FQGTGA, per germline. V lost 5 bases and J lost 7; bases outside the gene matches: 6. The CDR3 spans 14 residues. The CDR3 DNA is TGTGCCAGCAGCCCCTGGACAGGGGTAAATGAGCAGTTCTTC. Translated: CASSPWTGVNEQFF.

The genes are TRBV28 and TRBJ1-5, with D possibly TRBD1 on 6 matching bases. Germline lookup yields CDR1 MDHEN and CDR2 SYDVKM. The V end was cut by 9 bases, the J end by 3 bases, with 9 bases between. The CDR3 contains 12 residues. Written as DNA, the CDR3 is TGTGCCAGTGACAGGTTCAATCAGCCCCAGCATTTT. It encodes CASDRFNQPQHF.

J is TRBJ2-7 and V is TRBV7-6; D perhaps matches TRBD1 (5 bases). This CDR3 has 14 amino acids. Trimming removed 1 base from V and 1 base from J, with 8 bases in between. Germline V gene sequence: CDR1 SGHVS, CDR2 FNYEAQ. This CDR3 is CASSLGAGSYEQYF. CDR3 DNA: TGTGCCAGCAGCTTAGGGGCAGGGTCCTACGAGCAGTACTTC.

This clone has only one observation. The rearrangement uses TRBV28 and TRBJ1-5; 9 bases line up with TRBD1. Losses at the gene ends were 5 bases for V and 11 bases for J; bases not matched to a gene: 10. Germline V gives CDR1 MDHEN, CDR2 SYDVKM. This CDR3 has 14 amino acids. CDR3 sequence (DNA): TGTGCCAGCAGTCCACAGGGGGCGGGTGGGTCCCAGCATTTT. Protein product: CASSPQGAGGSQHF.

The chain recombines TRBV5-3 with TRBJ1-1; no clear D. TRBV5-3 is recorded as an ORF, its role being uncertain. The CDR3 totals 14 residues. V lost 8 bases, J lost 0 bases, and 14 bases lay in between. CDR3 nucleotides: TGTGCCAGCAGCCGAGCTACAGTGAACACTGAAGCTTTCTTT. It encodes CASSRATVNTEAFF.

V gene TRBV29-1 combines with J gene TRBJ2-1, with TRBD2 matching 8 bases. The germline V gene has CDR1 SQVTM and CDR2 ANQGSEA. V trimming: 4 bases; J trimming: 4 bases; junction bases outside the gene matches: 3. This CDR3 region has 13 residues. CDR3 coding DNA: TGCAGCGTTGTCGGGGGGGCGTACAATGAGCAGTTCTTC. Translation: CSVVGGAYNEQFF.

The rearrangement uses TRBV15 and TRBJ1-2, with 7 bases fitting TRBD1. CDR1 LNHNV and CDR2 YYDKDF come from the germline V gene (reference sequence). The ends lost 4 bases at V and 6 bases at J; junction bases unmatched: 8. This CDR3 is built from 14 residues. CDR3 nucleotide sequence: TGTGCCACCAGCACCCGGACCACAGGGGATGGCTACACCTTC. It yields the protein CATSTRTTGDGYTF.

Only one count was recorded for this clone. The gene calls are TRBV6-5 and TRBJ2-1; 13 bases map to TRBD2. Per the germline V gene, CDR1 is MNHEY and CDR2 is SVGAGI. This CDR3 comprises 15 residues. The ends lost 2 bases at V and 9 bases at J; junction bases unmatched: 4. CDR3 DNA sequence: TGTGCCAGCAGTTACGGGACTAGCGGGGCGGGTGAGCAGTTCTTC. It codes for CASSYGTSGAGEQFF.

This chain's CDR3 is CASSVGRGPEEKLFF. For the CDR3, the DNA is TGTGCCAGCAGCGTAGGAAGGGGTCCGGAGGAAAAACTGTTTTTT. V usage is TRBV9 and J usage is TRBJ1-4; tentatively, D is TRBD1 (5 bases). The CDR3 totals 15 residues. Germline V CDR1 and CDR2: SGDLS, YYNGEE. The ends were cut back, 0 bases at V and 8 bases at J, with 14 bases in the middle.

The chain employs TRBV10-3 and TRBJ1-2; D possibly corresponds to TRBD1 (6 bases). Deletions cut 4 bases from V and 5 bases from J, with 14 bases between. This CDR3 contains 14 residues. Germline V CDR1 and CDR2: ENHRY, SYGVKD. Written as DNA, the CDR3 is TGTGCCATCAGTGTACAGGGTGAGAGTTATGGCTACACCTTC. This translates into CAISVQGESYGYTF.